This T cell receptor (beta chain) comes out of a study of cytomegalovirus exposure and HLA in healthy donors. Study context: The same platform was used for the 100 to 150 validation repertoires as for the approximately 730 first-cohort repertoires, as reported in a later analysis.

Turning to this clone: Its matching antigen is unknown.

Germline V gene sequence: CDR1 SGDLS, CDR2 YYNGEE. The CDR3 is 14 amino acids. J was trimmed by 7 bases and V by 3 bases; bases with no gene match: 8. Separate from the 666-subject first cohort, the approximately 120-subject validation cohort was the one that the donors belonged to. Profiling relied on immunoSEQ multiplex PCR, and the TCRdb table lists in-frame clones only, not all of them. The profile shows some 80,000 clones, approximately 96% of them singletons. Notes on the study in general: Among TCR sequences, most were rare, though some public TCRs appeared in many donors.

This sequence joins TRBV9 and TRBJ2-7; 9 bases map to TRBD1. The TCR originated in a woman aged 18-29 years in good health and CMV-seronegative. Sequencing input: PBMCs. This CDR3 reads CASSGPTGGYEQYF. DNA for the CDR3: TGTGCCAGCAGCGGACCGACAGGGGGGTATGAGCAGTACTTC.